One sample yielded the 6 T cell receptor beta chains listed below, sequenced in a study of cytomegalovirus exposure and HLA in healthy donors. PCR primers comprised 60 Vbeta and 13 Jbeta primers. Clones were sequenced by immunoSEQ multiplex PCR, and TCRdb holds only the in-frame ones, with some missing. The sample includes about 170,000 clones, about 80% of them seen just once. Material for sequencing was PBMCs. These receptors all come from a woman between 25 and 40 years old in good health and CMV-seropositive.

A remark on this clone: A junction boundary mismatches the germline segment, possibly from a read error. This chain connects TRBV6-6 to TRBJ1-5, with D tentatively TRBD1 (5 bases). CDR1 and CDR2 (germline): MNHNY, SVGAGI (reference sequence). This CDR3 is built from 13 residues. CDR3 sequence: CASSLQGNQPRHF. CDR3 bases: TGTGCCAGCAGCCTTCAGGGCAATCAGCCCCGGCATTTT.

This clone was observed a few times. The CDR3 DNA is TGTGCCAGCAGTGACTTAGCGGGAGGGGAGGGTGAGCAGTTCTTC. It encodes CASSDLAGGEGEQFF. V is TRBV6-4 and J is TRBJ2-1; 11 bases are shared with TRBD2. The V gene end was trimmed by 1 base and the J gene end by 9 bases; junction bases not matched to a gene: 5. In germline, CDR1 is MRHNA, CDR2 SNTAGT. This CDR3 spans 15 amino acids.

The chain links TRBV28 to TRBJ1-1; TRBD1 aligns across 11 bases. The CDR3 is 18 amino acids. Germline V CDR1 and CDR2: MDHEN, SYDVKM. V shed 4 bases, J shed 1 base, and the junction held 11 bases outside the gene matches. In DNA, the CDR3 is TGTGCCAGCAGTTATCCCCTGGACAGGGGGCTCAAGAACACTGAAGCTTTCTTT. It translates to CASSYPLDRGLKNTEAFF. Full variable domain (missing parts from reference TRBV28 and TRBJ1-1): DVKVTQSSRYLVKRTGEKVFLECVQDMDHENMFWYRQDPGLGLRLIYFSYDVKMKEKGDIPEGYSVSREKKERFSLILESASTNQTSMYLCASSYPLDRGLKNTEAFFGQGTRLTVV.

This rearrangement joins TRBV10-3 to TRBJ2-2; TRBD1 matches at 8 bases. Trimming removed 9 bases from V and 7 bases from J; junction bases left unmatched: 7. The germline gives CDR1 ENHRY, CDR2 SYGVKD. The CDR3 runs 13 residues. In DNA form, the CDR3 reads TGTGCCATTGGACAGGGAAGGGACGGGGAGCTGTTTTTT. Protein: CAIGQGRDGELFF.

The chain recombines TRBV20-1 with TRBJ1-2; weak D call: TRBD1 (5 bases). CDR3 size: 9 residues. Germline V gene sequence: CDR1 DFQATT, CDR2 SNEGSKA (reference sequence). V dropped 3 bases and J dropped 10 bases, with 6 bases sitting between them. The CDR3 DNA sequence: TGCAGTGCTAGCAGGGCCTACACCTTC. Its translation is CSASRAYTF.

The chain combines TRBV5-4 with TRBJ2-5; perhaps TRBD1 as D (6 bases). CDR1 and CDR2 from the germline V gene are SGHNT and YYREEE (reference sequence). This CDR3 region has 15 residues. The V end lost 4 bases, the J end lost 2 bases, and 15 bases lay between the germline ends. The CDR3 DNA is TGTGCCAGCAGCAACGGCGGACAGACACAAGAGACCCAGTACTTC. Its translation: CASSNGGQTQETQYF.